The 7 T cell receptor beta chains in this list originate from one sample, sequenced in a study of blood T cell repertoires in COVID-19 (TCRdb year 2020). Receptors were amplified or captured by the immunoSEQ multiplex PCR assay. TCRdb carries this immuneACCESS record with in-frame sequences only. Its versions omit some clonotypes, under half of them owing to an unresolved V gene in the studies checked, with the rest unexplained. In all, the sample holds some 330,000 clones, and about 92% of those were seen once. The biggest ten clones account for 18% of the sample. Sequenced material: PBMCs or T cells enriched from blood (not recorded which). The receptor set was obtained from a woman in her twenties or thirties who had recovered from COVID-19.

The chain carries TRBV6-1 and TRBJ2-1; 8 bases agree with TRBD2. V trimming: 4 bases; J trimming: 0 bases; junction bases outside the gene matches: 5. Germline-derived CDR1 and CDR2 are MNHNS and SASEGT. The CDR3 spans 16 residues. The CDR3 loop reads CASSGTGTSSYNEQFF. CDR3 in DNA: TGTGCCAGCAGTGGCACCGGGACTAGCTCCTACAATGAGCAGTTCTTC.

The CDR3 spells CASSLDRDYGYTF. The CDR3 nucleotides are TGTGCCAGCAGCTTGGACAGGGACTATGGCTACACCTTC. The chain couples TRBV5-4 to TRBJ1-2, with TRBD1 as a possible D gene (6 bases). This CDR3 is 13 amino acids long. Germline values: CDR1 SGHNT, CDR2 YYREEE (reference sequence). The ends were cut back, 0 bases at V and 3 bases at J, with 6 bases in the middle.

The chain is built from TRBV3-1 (or the pseudogene TRBV3-2) and TRBJ2-1; 9 nucleotides agree with TRBD2. Germline assignment: CDR1 LGHDT and CDR2 YNNKEL (reference sequence). The trim removed 3 bases at V and 8 bases at J, leaving 5 bases unmatched. This CDR3 has 14 amino acids. The CDR3 protein is CASSQRGGIDEQFF. DNA for the CDR3: TGTGCCAGCAGCCAGCGGGGGGGCATTGATGAGCAGTTCTTC.

V is TRBV18 and J is TRBJ1-5; D unresolved. Germline V CDR1 and CDR2: KGHSH, LQKENI. CDR3 size: 14 residues. Between the trimmed V and J ends, which lost 6 bases and 2 bases, there was a span of 11 bases. CDR3 DNA sequence: TGTGCCAGCTCTTCAATGGAGGGCAATCAGCCCCAGCATTTT. Its translation: CASSSMEGNQPQHF.

This sequence joins TRBV6-5 and TRBJ1-1; D is perhaps TRBD1 (6 bases). The CDR3 runs to 14 residues. Germline CDR1 MNHEY, CDR2 SVGAGI. V was cut by 7 bases and J by 5 bases, with 17 bases left in between. CDR3: CASTARGPATEAFF. The CDR3 coding sequence is TGTGCCAGCACCGCCAGGGGCCCAGCGACTGAAGCTTTCTTT.

V is TRBV2 and J is TRBJ1-3; 9 nucleotides match TRBD1. V dropped 11 bases and J dropped 2; count of bases not matched to a gene: 7. The V gene's germline CDR1 is SNHLY and CDR2 FYNNEI. CDR3 size: 14 residues. For the CDR3, the DNA is TGTGCCGGGCGGACAGGGGTACCTGGAAACACCATATATTTT. This gives the protein CAGRTGVPGNTIYF. Drawing the rest from reference TRBV2 and TRBJ1-3, the complete variable domain is EPEVTQTPSHQVTQMGQEVILRCVPISNHLYFYWYRQILGQKVEFLVSFYNNEISEKSEIFDDQFSVERPDGSNFTLKIRSTKLEDSAMYFCAGRTGVPGNTIYFGEGSWLTVV.

The genes are TRBV2 and TRBJ1-2; the D is unclear. V lost 0 bases and J 13 bases, leaving 9 bases between the germline ends. Germline V CDR1 and CDR2: SNHLY, FYNNEI. The CDR3 runs 11 residues. CDR3 residues: CASSEARYCTF. CDR3 DNA sequence: TGTGCCAGCAGTGAAGCCAGGTATTGCACCTTC.